The 5 T cell receptor beta chains below come from one sample, sequenced in a study of blood T cells in healthy people across ages. Through a sample-barcoded 5' primer and a J-beta primer mix, a second PCR was run for roughly 6 to 12 cycles. In TCRdb, the 5' RACE reads were re-called with MiXCR into one record per CDR3 protein. The top ten clones hold 10% of a sample with about 930,000 distinct CDR3 sequences, around 29% of them seen once. This same sample was also taken into another study, of T cells of mothers and their children.

What was sequenced was blood. These TCRs come from a woman aged 40 to 50 in good health.

This chain connects TRBV10-3 to TRBJ2-4; D is unclear. The assigned J gene may be wrong: the sequence end matches TRBJ2-7 better. Germline values: CDR1 ENHRY, CDR2 SYGVKD. The CDR3 length is 12 residues. This CDR3 is CAISEGLGEQYF. The CDR3 DNA is TGTGCCATCAGTGAGGGTTTAGGCGAGCAGTACTTC.

This clonotype has a handful of counts. The genes are TRBV5-6 and TRBJ1-1, with unresolved D. V lost 2 bases and J lost 10, with 9 bases in between. The CDR3 spans 11 residues. Germline CDR1 SGHDT, CDR2 YYEEEE. CDR3 in amino acids: CASSFSGGAFF. Here the CDR3 DNA reads TGTGCCAGCAGCTTCTCTGGCGGAGCTTTCTTT.

In this sample, this clonotype turned up many times. The chain employs TRBV5-4 and TRBJ2-7; D is perhaps TRBD2 (7 bases). CDR3 length: 15 amino acids. With 4 bases removed from V and 2 bases from J, the gap between germline ends came to 16 bases. Germline V lookup: CDR1 SGHNT, CDR2 YYREEE (reference sequence). DNA of the CDR3: TGTGCCAGCAGCGGGGGGGCATCCATCGCCTACGAGCAGTACTTC. Its translation: CASSGGASIAYEQYF.

This clonotype has a count of ten or more. The chain carries TRBV24-1 and TRBJ2-3, with TRBD2 matching 11 bases. The CDR3 has 16 amino acids. With V trimmed by 2 bases and J by 3 bases, 3 bases remained unmatched. The V gene's germline CDR1 is KGHDR and CDR2 SFDVKD. CDR3 sequence: CATSDYLAGGTDTQYF. CDR3 nucleotides: TGTGCCACCAGTGATTACCTAGCGGGGGGAACAGATACGCAGTATTTT.

This clonotype was recorded many times. Since a much larger clone is just one base distant, this may be a read error. The CDR3 here is CASSDNNYGYTF. In DNA form, the CDR3 reads TGTGCCAGCAGTGACAATAACTATGGCTACACCTTC. This chain joins TRBV12-3 or TRBV12-4 and TRBJ1-2, with D unclear. Deletions cut 5 bases from V and 1 base from J, with 5 bases between. CDR3 length: 12 amino acids.